This T cell receptor beta chain derives from a study of response to subunit inactivated influenza vaccine. General study points: With each seasonal influenza vaccination, the authors suggested, few new T cells are recruited.

One entry per CDR3 protein, called by TCRdb with MiXCR from the RT-PCR reads. The sample consists of fewer than 400,000 distinct CDR3 sequences, just over 20% of them appearing once. Trimming cost V 2 bases and J 10 bases; bases outside gene matches: 16. The V gene's germline CDR1 is DFQATT and CDR2 SNEGSKA (reference sequence). The CDR3 has 15 amino acids. Comments on this clonotype: What it binds is not known.

This TCR was sampled from a man aged 50-75 years who received an inactivated influenza vaccine. The input for sequencing was PBMCs from blood, taken 21 months after vaccination. The chain combines TRBV20-1 with TRBJ1-2, with TRBD1 identical over 7 bases. In DNA, the CDR3 is TGCAGTGCTAGACTAGGGGGCGGAGACTACGGTGCCTACACCTTC. Its protein is CSARLGGGDYGAYTF.